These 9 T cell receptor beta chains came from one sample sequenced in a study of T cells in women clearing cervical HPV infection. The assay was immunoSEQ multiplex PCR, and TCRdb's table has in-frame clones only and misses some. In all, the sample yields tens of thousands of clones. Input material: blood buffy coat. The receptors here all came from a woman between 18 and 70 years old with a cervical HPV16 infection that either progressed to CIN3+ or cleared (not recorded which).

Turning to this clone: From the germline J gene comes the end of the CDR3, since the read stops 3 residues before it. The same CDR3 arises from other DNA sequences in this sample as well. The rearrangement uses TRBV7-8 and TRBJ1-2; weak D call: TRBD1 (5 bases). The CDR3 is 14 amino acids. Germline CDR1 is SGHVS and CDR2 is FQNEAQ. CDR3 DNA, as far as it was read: TGTGCCAGCAGCTTAGACTATGGGGCTGAGGGC. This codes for CASSLDYGAEG. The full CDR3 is CASSLDYGAEGYTF. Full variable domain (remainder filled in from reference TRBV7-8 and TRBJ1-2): GAGVSQSPRYKVAKRGQDVALRCDPISGHVSLFWYQQALGQGPEFLTYFQNEAQLDKSGLPSDRFFAERPEGSVSTLKIQRTQQEDSAVYLCASSLDYGAEGYTFGSGTRLTVV.

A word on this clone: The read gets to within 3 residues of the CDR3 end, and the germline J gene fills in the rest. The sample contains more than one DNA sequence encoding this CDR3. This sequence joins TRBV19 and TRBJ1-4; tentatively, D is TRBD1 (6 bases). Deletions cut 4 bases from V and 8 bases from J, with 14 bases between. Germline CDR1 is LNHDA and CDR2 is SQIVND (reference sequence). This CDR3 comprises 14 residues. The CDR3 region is CASSRGQGGEKLFF. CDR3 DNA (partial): TGTGCCAGTAGTAGGGGGCAGGGAGGCGAAAAA.

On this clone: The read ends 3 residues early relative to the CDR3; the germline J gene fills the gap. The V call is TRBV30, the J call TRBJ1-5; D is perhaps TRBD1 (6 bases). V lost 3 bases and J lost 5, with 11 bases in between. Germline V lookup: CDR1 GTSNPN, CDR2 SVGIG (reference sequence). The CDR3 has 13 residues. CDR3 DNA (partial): TGTGCCTGGAGCGAGGGACATTATCAGCCC. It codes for CAWSEGHYQP. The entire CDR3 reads CAWSEGHYQPQHF.

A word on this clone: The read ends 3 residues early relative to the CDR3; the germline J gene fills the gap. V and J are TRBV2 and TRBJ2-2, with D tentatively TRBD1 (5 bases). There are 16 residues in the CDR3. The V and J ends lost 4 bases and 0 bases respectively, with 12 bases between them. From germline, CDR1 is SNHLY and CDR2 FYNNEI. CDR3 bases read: TGTGCCAGCAGTGTGGAAGACAGTTCGAACACCGGGGAG. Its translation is CASSVEDSSNTGE. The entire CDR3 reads CASSVEDSSNTGELFF.

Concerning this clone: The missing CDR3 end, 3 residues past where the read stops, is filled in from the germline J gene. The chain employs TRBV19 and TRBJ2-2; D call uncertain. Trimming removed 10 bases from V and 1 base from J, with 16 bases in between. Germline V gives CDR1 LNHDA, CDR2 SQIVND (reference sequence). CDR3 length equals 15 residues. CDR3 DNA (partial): TGTGCCACCCTTTCCTGGCGGATGAACACCGGGGAG. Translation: CATLSWRMNTGE. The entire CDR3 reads CATLSWRMNTGELFF.

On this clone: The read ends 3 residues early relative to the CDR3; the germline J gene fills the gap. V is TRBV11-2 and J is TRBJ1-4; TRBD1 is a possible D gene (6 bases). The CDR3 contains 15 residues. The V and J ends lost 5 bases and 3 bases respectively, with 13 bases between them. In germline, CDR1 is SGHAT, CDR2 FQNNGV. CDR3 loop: CASSQAGAANEKLFF. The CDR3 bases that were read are TGTGCCAGCAGCCAGGCGGGGGCGGCTAATGAAAAA.

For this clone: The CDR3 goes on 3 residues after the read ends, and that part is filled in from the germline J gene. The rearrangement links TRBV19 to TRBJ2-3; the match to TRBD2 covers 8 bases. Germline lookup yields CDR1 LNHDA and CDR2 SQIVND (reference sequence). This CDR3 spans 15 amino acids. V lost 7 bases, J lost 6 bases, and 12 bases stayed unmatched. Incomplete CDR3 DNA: TGTGCCAGTACATTCAGCGGGAGCGGTGCTGATACG. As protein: CASTFSGSGADT. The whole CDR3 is CASTFSGSGADTQYF. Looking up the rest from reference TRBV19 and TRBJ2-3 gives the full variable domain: DGGITQSPKYLFRKEGQNVTLSCEQNLNHDAMYWYRQDPGQGLRLIYYSQIVNDFQKGDIAEGYSVSREKKESFPLTVTSAQKNPTAFYLCASTFSGSGADTQYFGPGTRLTVL.

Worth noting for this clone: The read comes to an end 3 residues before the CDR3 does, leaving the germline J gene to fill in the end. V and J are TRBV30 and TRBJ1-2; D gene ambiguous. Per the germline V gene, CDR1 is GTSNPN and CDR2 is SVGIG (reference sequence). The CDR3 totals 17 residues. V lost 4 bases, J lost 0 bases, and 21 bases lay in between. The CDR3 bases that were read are TGTGCCTGGATGGGTAACAGAGAAGGTGTGGCTAACTATGGC. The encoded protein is CAWMGNREGVANYG. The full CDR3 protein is CAWMGNREGVANYGYTF.

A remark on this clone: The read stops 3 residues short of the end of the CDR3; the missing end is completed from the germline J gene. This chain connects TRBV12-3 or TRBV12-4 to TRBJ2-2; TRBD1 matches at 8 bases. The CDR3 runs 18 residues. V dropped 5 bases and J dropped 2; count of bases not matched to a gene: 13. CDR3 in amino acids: CASSQRTGPSTNTGELFF. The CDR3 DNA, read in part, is TGTGCCAGCAGTCAGCGGACAGGGCCCTCCACTAACACCGGGGAG.